These 7 T cell receptor beta chains originate from one sample sequenced in a study of CD8+CD57+ T cells in acquired aplastic anemia. Genomic DNA acted as the template from which TCR beta VDJ combination and CDR3 sequence profiling were carried out. MiXCR, run by TCRdb on the reads, gives a single entry per CDR3 protein. The sample includes under 250,000 distinct CDR3 sequences, roughly two thirds of them seen just once. An expansion of CD8+CD57+ cells by flow cytometry had been shown in patients chosen for sequencing. Sequenced input: sorted CD4+, CD8+, or CD8+CD57+ T cells (not recorded which) from PBMCs. The source of these receptors is a human donor with aplastic anemia.

The V and J genes are TRBV29-1 and TRBJ2-1; 10 positions agree with TRBD2. After removal of 8 bases from V and 4 bases from J, the junction contained 5 bases not matched to a gene. The germline V gene has CDR1 SQVTM and CDR2 ANQGSEA. CDR3 length: 13 residues. The CDR3 sequence is CSLGLALYNEQFF. CDR3 DNA: TGCAGCTTGGGACTAGCGCTGTACAATGAGCAGTTCTTC.

This clonotype has a handful of counts. The chain carries TRBV2 and TRBJ1-2; D is perhaps TRBD1 (5 bases). V was trimmed by 8 bases and J by 8 bases, leaving 12 bases between them. The germline V gene encodes CDR1 SNHLY and CDR2 FYNNEI. The CDR3 covers 11 residues. Here the CDR3 DNA reads TGTGCCAGCTATAGGGGAGCCGGCTACACCTTC. It encodes CASYRGAGYTF. Using reference TRBV2 and TRBJ1-2 for the parts outside the CDR3, the full variable domain is EPEVTQTPSHQVTQMGQEVILRCVPISNHLYFYWYRQILGQKVEFLVSFYNNEISEKSEIFDDQFSVERPDGSNFTLKIRSTKLEDSAMYFCASYRGAGYTFGSGTRLTVV.

The chain combines TRBV7-8 with TRBJ2-6; D is possibly TRBD1 (5 bases). V dropped 8 bases and J dropped 15 bases, with 17 bases sitting between them. The CDR3 totals 12 residues. CDR1 and CDR2 from the germline V gene are SGHVS and FQNEAQ. CDR3 coding DNA: TGTGCCAGCCTGACGTATGACAGCTCCCTGACTTTC. Translation gives CASLTYDSSLTF.

This clonotype was recorded at least ten times. The chain employs TRBV5-8 and TRBJ1-2, with TRBD1 as a possible D gene (5 bases). This CDR3 comprises 15 residues. Germline CDR1 is SGHTS and CDR2 is YDEGEE. Trimming pared 2 bases from V and 7 bases from J, leaving 18 bases between. CDR3 protein: CASSFSWGQGSGYTF. CDR3 coding DNA: TGTGCCAGCAGCTTTTCTTGGGGCCAGGGTAGTGGCTACACCTTC.

This clonotype was recorded many times. The chain has TRBV10-2 and TRBJ2-3; TRBD2 is a possible D gene (6 bases). Germline lookup yields CDR1 WSHSY and CDR2 SAAADI. V was cut by 2 bases and J by 2 bases, with 8 bases left in between. This CDR3 is built from 14 residues. The CDR3 loop reads CASSESGSTDTQYF. As DNA, the CDR3 is TGCGCCAGCAGTGAGAGCGGGTCCACAGATACGCAGTATTTT.

The J gene is TRBJ1-5, the V gene TRBV9, with D possibly TRBD1 on 5 matching bases. Trimming left V 7 bases short and J 0 bases short, with 11 bases between. From germline, CDR1 is SGDLS and CDR2 YYNGEE. The CDR3 is 14 residues long. This CDR3 is CASGGVGSNQPQHF. CDR3 nucleotides: TGTGCCAGCGGGGGGGTAGGTAGCAATCAGCCCCAGCATTTT.

This clonotype has ten or more counts. This chain joins TRBV29-1 and TRBJ1-2; 9 positions agree with TRBD1. The length of the CDR3 is 13 residues. Germline V lookup: CDR1 SQVTM, CDR2 ANQGSEA. V lost 7 bases and J lost 0; bases outside the gene matches: 3. CDR3 sequence (DNA): TGCAGCGCCGGGACAGGGTCTAACTATGGCTACACCTTC. This gives the protein CSAGTGSNYGYTF.